The 4 T cell receptor beta chains below were found in one sample sequenced in a study of shared clonotypes between healthy human individuals. Sequenced by immunoSEQ multiplex PCR; TCRdb stores in-frame clones only, minus some. The table records about 2.4 million clones, over 85% of them present only once. Specimen: naive CD4+ T cells sorted from blood. As for subset: CD45RA+ positively selected. These receptors were collected from a man younger than 35 in good health.

The chain uses TRBV2 and TRBJ1-5; possibly TRBD1 for D (5 bases). Germline values: CDR1 SNHLY, CDR2 FYNNEI. V was pared by 7 bases and J by 4 bases, with 11 bases between. This CDR3 is 13 amino acids long. CDR3 sequence (DNA): TGTGCCAGCAAACAGGAGGAAAATCAGCCCCAGCATTTT. It translates to CASKQEENQPQHF.

Remarks on this clone: The same CDR3 can be traced to other DNA sequences in this sample. The chain has TRBV6-5 and TRBJ1-1; D gene unclear. CDR3 size: 13 residues. Trimming removed 5 bases from V and 1 base from J, with 8 bases in between. The germline V gene has CDR1 MNHEY and CDR2 SVGAGI. Written as DNA, the CDR3 is TGTGCCAGCAGTAGGGCAGAGAACACTGAAGCTTTCTTT. This codes for CASSRAENTEAFF.

The DNA of the CDR3 is TGCGCCACCGGGGGGGTAATGGCTGGAAACACCATATATTTT. Translating it yields CATGGVMAGNTIYF. V usage is TRBV10-2 and J usage is TRBJ1-3; possibly TRBD1 for D (5 bases). The V end was cut by 10 bases, the J end by 2 bases, with 15 bases between. Germline V CDR1 and CDR2: WSHSY, SAAADI. The CDR3 runs 14 residues.

The chain is built from TRBV6-1 and TRBJ1-2; weak D call: TRBD1 (5 bases). Germline CDR1 is MNHNS and CDR2 is SASEGT. V was shortened by 2 bases and J by 2 bases, with 12 bases between the two germline ends. This CDR3 comprises 15 residues. As DNA, the CDR3 is TGTGCCAGCAGTGAACAGCCGGGGCTCAACTATGGCTACACCTTC. Protein: CASSEQPGLNYGYTF.